The 23 T cell receptor beta chains presented below share a single source sample, sequenced in a study of cytomegalovirus exposure and HLA in healthy donors (dated by TCRdb to about 2017). The method was the immunoSEQ multiplex PCR assay. For the multiplex PCR, a mixture combining 60 forward primers for TCR Vbeta segments and 13 reverse primers for TCR Jbeta segments was used. TCRdb took this table from immuneACCESS and kept in-frame rearrangements with V and J called. Such tables lack part of the clones; where checked against another copy, unresolved V genes explain under half of the gap, and the rest is unexplained. Present in this sample are over 150,000 clones, just under 80% of which were seen just once. Roughly 1.3% of the sample is held by the ten biggest clonotypes. The source material was PBMCs. The receptors were sampled from a woman aged 45-65 years in good health and CMV-seronegative.

The chain employs TRBV19 and TRBJ2-2, with a possible D match to TRBD1 (6 bases). The CDR3 is made up of 14 amino acids. V lost 8 bases, J lost 5 bases, and 15 bases lay in between. Germline-derived CDR1 and CDR2 are LNHDA and SQIVND (reference sequence). The CDR3 coding sequence is TGTGCCAGTTGGTGGGGGCAAGGAACCGGGGAGCTGTTTTTT. As protein: CASWWGQGTGELFF.

This clone was picked up a small number of times. The V and J genes are TRBV6-6 and TRBJ1-2, with a possible D match to TRBD1 (6 bases). Germline assignment: CDR1 MNHNY and CDR2 SVGAGI (reference sequence). This CDR3 has 14 residues. Trimming left V 4 bases short and J 4 bases short, with 13 bases between. The CDR3 protein is CASSLRQGSYGYTF. CDR3 nucleotide sequence: TGTGCCAGCAGTTTGAGGCAGGGGAGCTATGGCTACACCTTC.

The gene calls are TRBV2 and TRBJ1-2; D uncertain. The ends were cut back, 8 bases at V and 1 base at J, with 11 bases in the middle. From germline, CDR1 is SNHLY and CDR2 FYNNEI. This CDR3 has 13 amino acids. In nucleotides, the CDR3 is TGTGCCAGCGCACGGGATTATAACTATGGCTACACCTTC. This codes for CASARDYNYGYTF.

The chain links TRBV9 to TRBJ1-1; D remains unclear. This CDR3 has 13 amino acids. Trimming shortened V by 4 bases and J by 3 bases, and 10 bases separated the two germline ends. Looked up from germline, CDR1 is SGDLS and CDR2 is YYNGEE. CDR3 region: CASSPGLDTEAFF. The CDR3 nucleotides read TGTGCCAGCAGCCCAGGACTGGACACTGAAGCTTTCTTT.

The chain joins TRBV7-2 to TRBJ1-6; 7 bases are a match to TRBD1. CDR3 size: 13 residues. Germline V lookup: CDR1 SGHTA, CDR2 FQGNSA. V lost 4 bases to trimming and J lost 10 bases; unmatched junction nucleotides: 4. The CDR3 coding sequence is TGTGCCAGCAGCTCCCGGGACAGCTCACCCCTCCACTTT. It encodes CASSSRDSSPLHF.

The rearrangement links TRBV9 to TRBJ1-1; TRBD1 matches 7 bases. Germline-derived CDR1 and CDR2 are SGDLS and YYNGEE. V lost 4 bases to trimming and J lost 1 base; unmatched junction nucleotides: 4. CDR3 length: 14 residues. The CDR3 sequence: CASSLTGSNTEAFF. CDR3 DNA: TGTGCCAGCAGCCTGACAGGGTCGAACACTGAAGCTTTCTTT.

This chain connects TRBV27 to TRBJ1-6, with TRBD1 identical over 8 bases. Germline lookup yields CDR1 MNHEY and CDR2 SMNVEV (reference sequence). Trimming cost V 6 bases and J 7 bases; bases outside gene matches: 8. The CDR3 has 15 residues. The CDR3, as DNA: TGTGCCAGCAGGACCGACAGGGGATCGAATTCACCCCTCCACTTT. Protein product: CASRTDRGSNSPLHF.

The rearrangement links TRBV19 to TRBJ1-1; TRBD1 matches at 8 bases. Trimming removed 7 bases from V and 1 base from J; junction bases left unmatched: 2. Looked up from germline, CDR1 is LNHDA and CDR2 is SQIVND (reference sequence). The CDR3 consists of 13 residues. The CDR3 nucleotides read TGTGCCAGTAAGGACAGGGCGAACACTGAAGCTTTCTTT. It yields the protein CASKDRANTEAFF. The variable domain in full, completed from reference TRBV19 and TRBJ1-1, reads DGGITQSPKYLFRKEGQNVTLSCEQNLNHDAMYWYRQDPGQGLRLIYYSQIVNDFQKGDIAEGYSVSREKKESFPLTVTSAQKNPTAFYLCASKDRANTEAFFGQGTRLTVV.

V is TRBV10-3 and J is TRBJ2-1; 12 bases are shared with TRBD2. The germline CDR1 and CDR2 sequences are ENHRY and SYGVKD. J was trimmed by 5 bases and V by 7 bases; bases with no gene match: 3. There are 14 residues in the CDR3. The CDR3 coding sequence is TGTGCCATCAACGGACTAGCGGGAAACAATGAGCAGTTCTTC. This encodes CAINGLAGNNEQFF.

The chain recombines TRBV9 with TRBJ2-3; 8 bases agree with TRBD1. The CDR3 runs to 16 residues. V trimming: 0 bases; J trimming: 3 bases; junction bases outside the gene matches: 6. The germline V gene has CDR1 SGDLS and CDR2 YYNGEE. In DNA, the CDR3 is TGTGCCAGCAGCGTAGCTCAGGGGGCGCGAACAGATACGCAGTATTTT. Encoded protein: CASSVAQGARTDTQYF.

There are a few counts of this clone. The chain recombines TRBV6-5 with TRBJ1-1; D possibly corresponds to TRBD1 (5 bases). The CDR3 is 14 residues long. V lost 0 bases to trimming and J lost 5 bases, with 10 bases between them. Germline loops: CDR1 MNHEY, CDR2 SVGAGI. Written as DNA, the CDR3 is TGTGCCAGCAGTTACTCGACTGGGGGGACTGAAGCTTTCTTT. It specifies CASSYSTGGTEAFF.

The chain couples TRBV19 to TRBJ1-2, with 9 bases matching TRBD1. The CDR3 covers 14 residues. The V gene's germline CDR1 is LNHDA and CDR2 SQIVND (reference sequence). V dropped 7 bases and J dropped 5; count of bases not matched to a gene: 8. CDR3 amino acids: CASTALDRGYGYTF. CDR3 nucleotides: TGTGCCAGTACCGCCCTGGACAGGGGTTATGGCTACACCTTC.

The rearrangement links TRBV19 to TRBJ2-5, with 7 bases identical to TRBD2. This CDR3 spans 15 amino acids. Germline loops: CDR1 LNHDA, CDR2 SQIVND (reference sequence). Trimming at V came to 5 bases and at J to 1 base, leaving 7 bases not matched to a gene. The CDR3 nucleotides read TGTGCCAGTAGTCGGGGGAGGGGACCCCAAGAGACCCAGTACTTC. Amino acids: CASSRGRGPQETQYF.

V usage is TRBV18 and J usage is TRBJ1-6, with a possible D match to TRBD1 (6 bases). The V end was cut by 5 bases, the J end by 8 bases, with 13 bases between. CDR3 length equals 14 residues. Per the germline V gene, CDR1 is KGHSH and CDR2 is LQKENI. The CDR3 loop is CASSNRVGDSPLHF. In nucleotides, the CDR3 is TGTGCCAGCTCAAACAGGGTCGGGGATTCACCCCTCCACTTT.

The CDR3 DNA follows: TGTGCCTGGAGTGTACGGGGTCTTGCTGACATTCAGTACTTC. It specifies CAWSVRGLADIQYF. The gene calls are TRBV30 and TRBJ2-4; D might be TRBD2 (5 bases). Between the trimmed V and J ends, which lost 0 bases and 8 bases, there was a span of 14 bases. CDR3 size: 14 residues. Per germline, CDR1 GTSNPN and CDR2 SVGIG (reference sequence). The full variable domain, with the rest looked up from reference TRBV30 and TRBJ2-4, is SQTIHQWPATLVQPVGSPLSLECTVEGTSNPNLYWYRQAAGRGLQLLFYSVGIGQISSEVPQNLSASRPQDRQFILSSKKLLLSDSGFYLCAWSVRGLADIQYFGAGTRLSVL.

There are a few counts of this clone. V and J are TRBV27 and TRBJ1-1; a possible D gene is TRBD1 (5 bases). Germline V gives CDR1 MNHEY, CDR2 SMNVEV (reference sequence). The CDR3 covers 18 residues. The V end was cut by 1 base, the J end by 0 bases, with 18 bases between. CDR3 region: CASSLWGRASIMNTEAFF. In nucleotides, the CDR3 is TGTGCCAGCAGTTTATGGGGCCGGGCGTCGATAATGAACACTGAAGCTTTCTTT.

The chain recombines TRBV9 with TRBJ2-1; TRBD2 matches 14 bases. The germline gives CDR1 SGDLS, CDR2 YYNGEE. The J segment lost 4 bases and the V segment lost 5 bases, leaving 8 bases of the junction unmatched. The CDR3 contains 17 residues. CDR3 in DNA: TGTGCCAGCAGTCCCGGGACTAGCGGGGGAGGATACAATGAGCAGTTCTTC. It codes for CASSPGTSGGGYNEQFF.

This clone was observed a few times. The chain is built from TRBV11-2 and TRBJ2-7; tentatively, D is TRBD2 (5 bases). The CDR3 spans 14 residues. V was pared by 5 bases and J by 1 base, with 12 bases between. Germline CDR1 reads SGHAT; CDR2 reads FQNNGV. The DNA of the CDR3 is TGTGCCAGCAGCCAGCCGACTACTTCCTACGAGCAGTACTTC. It yields the protein CASSQPTTSYEQYF.

V usage is TRBV6-1 and J usage is TRBJ2-1; 12 positions match TRBD2. Germline lookup yields CDR1 MNHNS and CDR2 SASEGT. Germline trimming cut 0 bases from V and 11 bases from J; bases unmatched to any gene: 8. The CDR3 length is 16 residues. CDR3 in amino acids: CASSEARTGLAGQQFF. CDR3 in DNA: TGTGCCAGCAGTGAAGCCAGGACCGGACTAGCGGGACAGCAGTTCTTC.

This rearrangement joins TRBV27 to TRBJ2-7; 7 bases map to TRBD1. The CDR3 consists of 12 residues. V shed 6 bases, J shed 5 bases, and the junction held 4 bases outside the gene matches. CDR1 and CDR2 from the germline V gene are MNHEY and SMNVEV (reference sequence). CDR3 protein: CASRNRGHEQYF. The CDR3 nucleotides are TGTGCCAGCAGAAACAGGGGTCACGAGCAGTACTTC.

The chain links TRBV5-1 to TRBJ1-4; D might be TRBD1 (6 bases). Trimming stripped 4 bases from V and 3 bases from J, with 19 bases between. There are 17 residues in the CDR3. Germline-derived CDR1 and CDR2 are SGHRS and YFSETQ. This chain's CDR3 is CASSTEPQGSANEKLFF. In DNA form, the CDR3 reads TGCGCCAGCAGCACTGAACCCCAGGGGTCGGCTAATGAAAAACTGTTTTTT.

The CDR3 DNA sequence: TGTGCCACCAGCGGCAGGGGCTCTGGGGCCAACGTCCTGACTTTC. Translating it yields CATSGRGSGANVLTF. The V call is TRBV15, the J call TRBJ2-6; the D gene is possibly TRBD1 (6 bases). Germline assignment: CDR1 LNHNV and CDR2 YYDKDF (reference sequence). This CDR3 has 15 residues. The V end was cut by 5 bases, the J end by 0 bases, with 8 bases between.

The gene calls are TRBV5-1 and TRBJ2-5; 7 nucleotides match TRBD2. Germline V gene sequence: CDR1 SGHRS, CDR2 YFSETQ. The length of the CDR3 is 15 residues. Germline trimming cut 4 bases from V and 5 bases from J; bases unmatched to any gene: 11. The CDR3, as DNA: TGCGCCAGCAGCCTAACTAGCGCCTCACTTGAGACCCAGTACTTC. This translates into CASSLTSASLETQYF.